This T cell receptor beta chain is from a study of blood T cell repertoires in COVID-19. The length of the CDR3 is 13 residues. Germline assignment: CDR1 SQVTM and CDR2 ANQGSEA. J gave up 8 bases and V 7 bases, and 11 bases lay outside the gene matches. How the authors handled the data: The assay estimated nucleated cells by amplifying reference gene primers. Repertoires were generated with immunoSEQ multiplex PCR, while TCRdb's copy carries only in-frame clones and drops some. V and J calls and clone size are copied from that table; D and trimming were computed from the DNA. The sample comprises about 140,000 clones, under 85% of which are singletons, and 1.5% to 2% rests with the top ten.

This receptor was identified in a woman younger than 30 who had been exposed to COVID-19. Sequencing was performed on PBMCs or T cells enriched from blood (not recorded which). This chain links TRBV29-1 with TRBJ2-1; 7 nucleotides line up with TRBD1. The CDR3 region is CSAGQGVYDEQFF. The CDR3 bases are TGCAGCGCGGGGCAGGGGGTATATGATGAGCAGTTCTTC.